This T cell receptor beta chain is from a study of OX40 agonist ivuxolimab in advanced cancers. The CDR3 consists of 14 residues. Trimming removed 7 bases at V and 3 bases at J, with 15 bases between. Germline V gene lookup returns CDR1 MNHNS and CDR2 SASEGT. Repertoires were generated with immunoSEQ multiplex PCR, while TCRdb's copy carries only in-frame clones and drops some. This sample has some 43,000 clones, with about 86% found just once. The chain links TRBV6-1 to TRBJ1-1; D ambiguous. Source: CD4+ or CD8+ T cells sorted from blood, taken in a trial of the OX40 agonist ivuxolimab. The receptor was derived from an adult with an advanced solid tumor such as melanoma, head and neck, liver or kidney cancer. The CDR3 protein is CASTPRYVDTEAFF. CDR3 nucleotides: TGTGCCAGCACCCCCCGTTATGTGGACACTGAAGCTTTCTTT.